This paragraph reports one T cell receptor beta chain. This specimen belongs to a study of T cell changes during pregnancy in multiple sclerosis. Assay: immunoSEQ multiplex PCR; the TCRdb copy retains only in-frame clones and omits some. The sample consists of approximately 70,000 clones, 90% to 95% of them appearing once. Sample: peripheral blood, taken after pregnancy. The sequence derives from a female donor with multiple sclerosis, enrolled in a pregnancy study.

Here the CDR3 DNA reads TGTGCCAGCAGCGTCGCTCGACTAGCGCCTTACAATGAGCAGTTCTTC. This translates into CASSVARLAPYNEQFF. The chain employs TRBV9 and TRBJ2-1; 8 bases are shared with TRBD2. Germline lookup yields CDR1 SGDLS and CDR2 YYNGEE. The length of the CDR3 is 16 residues. V lost 2 bases, J lost 4 bases, and 8 bases stayed unmatched.